Below are 12 T cell receptor beta chains sequenced from a single sample in a study of control samples from healthy donors and cancer patients (TCRdb year 2020). Library generation was performed with the immunoSEQ multiplex PCR assay. TCRdb re-hosts the immuneACCESS table, in-frame sequences only. Its copies lack some clones; in the studies checked, an unresolved V gene accounts for under half of them, and the cause for the rest is not known. The sample has 120,000 to 150,000 clones on record, 75% to 90% of them singletons. The leading ten clones occupy about 9% of the sample. The sample was blood. Every receptor here comes from a woman aged 30 to 39 in good health.

This sequence joins TRBV2 and TRBJ2-7; D uncertain. Per the germline V gene, CDR1 is SNHLY and CDR2 is FYNNEI. V lost 3 bases, J lost 3 bases, and 6 bases lay in between. This CDR3 is built from 12 residues. The CDR3 DNA reads TGTGCCAGCAGTGACAGTAACTACGAGCAGTACTTC. Residues: CASSDSNYEQYF.

This chain uses TRBV5-6 with TRBJ1-2; no clear D gene. From germline, CDR1 is SGHDT and CDR2 YYEEEE. V shed 1 base and J shed 14 bases, with 18 bases lying between them. The CDR3 covers 13 residues. Written as DNA, the CDR3 is TGTGCCAGCAGCTTGTTCTTGGGGTCGGCCCTGACCTTC. Translated, it gives CASSLFLGSALTF.

About this clone itself: The same CDR3 is also encoded by other DNA sequences in this sample. V is TRBV19 and J is TRBJ1-5; perhaps TRBD1 as D (5 bases). V lost 7 bases and J 2 bases, leaving 9 bases between the germline ends. The CDR3 covers 13 residues. From germline, CDR1 is LNHDA and CDR2 SQIVND (reference sequence). In DNA form, the CDR3 reads TGTGCCAGTACCGGGGGGGGCAATCAGCCCCAGCATTTT. Translated: CASTGGGNQPQHF.

As regards this clone: This sample includes further DNA sequences coding for the same CDR3. The chain recombines TRBV2 with TRBJ1-5; D gene uncertain. The CDR3 loop spans 12 amino acids. The V end lost 5 bases, the J end lost 7 bases, and 9 bases lay between the germline ends. Germline lookup yields CDR1 SNHLY and CDR2 FYNNEI. The CDR3 is CASSLGNQPQHF. The CDR3 DNA reads as TGTGCCAGCAGTCTGGGGAACCAGCCCCAGCATTTT. Full variable domain (remainder filled in from reference TRBV2 and TRBJ1-5): EPEVTQTPSHQVTQMGQEVILRCVPISNHLYFYWYRQILGQKVEFLVSFYNNEISEKSEIFDDQFSVERPDGSNFTLKIRSTKLEDSAMYFCASSLGNQPQHFGDGTRLSIL.

The chain has TRBV7-2 and TRBJ2-5; D is unresolved. CDR1 and CDR2 (germline): SGHTA, FQGNSA. The CDR3 is 15 amino acids. V was trimmed by 1 base and J by 5 bases, leaving 14 bases between them. The CDR3 loop is CASSLGPPEWETQYF. The DNA of the CDR3 is TGTGCCAGCAGCTTAGGCCCACCAGAGTGGGAGACCCAGTACTTC.

The chain carries TRBV12-3 or TRBV12-4 and TRBJ1-5, with unresolved D. Trimming removed 2 bases at V and 7 bases at J, with 9 bases between. The CDR3 is 13 residues long. CDR3 coding DNA: TGTGCCAGCAGTTTATCGTCGGGACAGCCCCAGCATTTT. It is translated as CASSLSSGQPQHF.

This chain connects TRBV9 to TRBJ1-2, with D tentatively TRBD1 (5 bases). This CDR3 is built from 15 residues. Between the trimmed V and J ends, which lost 0 bases and 5 bases, there was a span of 14 bases. Per germline, CDR1 SGDLS and CDR2 YYNGEE. The CDR3 spells CASSVEAGQLYGYTF. The CDR3 DNA reads TGTGCCAGCAGCGTAGAAGCAGGGCAACTGTATGGCTACACCTTC. The whole variable domain, filled in from reference TRBV9 and TRBJ1-2, reads DSGVTQTPKHLITATGQRVTLRCSPRSGDLSVYWYQQSLDQGLQFLIQYYNGEERAKGNILERFSAQQFPDLHSELNLSSLELGDSALYFCASSVEAGQLYGYTFGSGTRLTVV.

The chain combines TRBV20-1 with TRBJ1-1; no reliable D call. CDR3 size: 11 residues. V lost 6 bases to trimming and J lost 6 bases, with 11 bases between them. Germline V CDR1 and CDR2: DFQATT, SNEGSKA (reference sequence). Written as DNA, the CDR3 is TGCAGTGCACTGGACGTACCTGAAGCTTTCTTT. It specifies CSALDVPEAFF.

This sequence joins TRBV25-1 and TRBJ1-5; D is unclear. The CDR3 totals 13 residues. In germline, CDR1 is MGHDK, CDR2 SYGVNS. With 7 bases removed from V and 0 bases from J, the gap between germline ends came to 7 bases. In nucleotides, the CDR3 is TGTGCCAGCATCGGGGATAGCAATCAGCCCCAGCATTTT. Its translation: CASIGDSNQPQHF.

This chain links TRBV15 with TRBJ2-5; 7 bases fit TRBD1. Germline V gene data show CDR1 as LNHNV and CDR2 as YYDKDF (reference sequence). The CDR3 loop spans 13 amino acids. With 5 bases clipped from V and 5 bases from J, the junction kept 5 bases outside the gene matches. The CDR3 bases are TGTGCCACCAGCGGTCCGACAGGGGAGACCCAGTACTTC. The encoded protein is CATSGPTGETQYF.

The rearrangement links TRBV12-3 or TRBV12-4 to TRBJ1-1; no clear D. V lost 10 bases and J lost 1, with 13 bases in between. The CDR3 has 13 residues. The CDR3 coding sequence is TGTGCCACCGCACCCCGCCAGAACACTGAAGCTTTCTTT. It codes for CATAPRQNTEAFF.

The sample holds one count of this clone. As DNA, the CDR3 is TGTGCCAGCAGTTTGCTTTACCCGGGACTAGCGGGAGGTAGGTCCTACAATGAGCAGTTCTTC. As protein: CASSLLYPGLAGGRSYNEQFF. V usage is TRBV27 and J usage is TRBJ2-1, with 15 bases aligning to TRBD2. Per germline, CDR1 MNHEY and CDR2 SMNVEV (reference sequence). The CDR3 has 21 residues. Trimming at V came to 3 bases and at J to 1 base, leaving 13 bases not matched to a gene.